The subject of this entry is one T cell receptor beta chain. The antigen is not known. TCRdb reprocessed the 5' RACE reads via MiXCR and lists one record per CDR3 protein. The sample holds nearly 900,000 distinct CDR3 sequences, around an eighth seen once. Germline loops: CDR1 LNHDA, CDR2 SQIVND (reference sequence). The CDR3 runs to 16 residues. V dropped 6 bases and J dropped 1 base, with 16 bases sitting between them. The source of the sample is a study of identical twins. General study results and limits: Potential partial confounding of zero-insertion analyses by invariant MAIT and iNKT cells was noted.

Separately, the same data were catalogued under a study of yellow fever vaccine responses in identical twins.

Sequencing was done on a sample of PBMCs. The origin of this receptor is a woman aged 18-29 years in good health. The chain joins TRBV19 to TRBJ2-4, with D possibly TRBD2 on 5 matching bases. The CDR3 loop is CASSRGGPVAKNIQYF. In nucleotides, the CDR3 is TGTGCCAGTAGCCGCGGAGGTCCCGTGGCCAAAAACATTCAGTACTTC.